This TCR beta chain originates from a study of early T cells in non-severe SARS-CoV-2 infection. Turning to the study itself: Sequencing input comprised bulk RNA from unsorted whole blood; chain pairing was not available.

There are a few counts of this clonotype. Its antigen is undetermined. Unique molecular identifiers tagged individual cDNA molecules. TCRdb analysed the 5' RACE reads with MiXCR anew, one entry per CDR3 protein. Of around 57,000 distinct CDR3 sequences in the sample, 8% to 10% were seen once. Study-wide results and limits: Database matching using VDJdb favored anti-spike CD8 responses, with private and CD4 specificities left missing.

Per germline, CDR1 SGHAT and CDR2 FQNNGV. With 4 bases clipped from V and 1 base from J, the junction kept 3 bases outside the gene matches. The CDR3 contains 14 residues. Sequencing input: whole blood. This receptor was identified in an adult who was a healthcare worker with PCR-confirmed SARS-CoV-2 infection or an uninfected control (not recorded which). The gene calls are TRBV11-2 and TRBJ2-5, with 7 bases that match TRBD1. CDR3 coding DNA: TGTGCCAGCAGCTCAGGGGACAGCCAAGAGACCCAGTACTTC. Its translation: CASSSGDSQETQYF.